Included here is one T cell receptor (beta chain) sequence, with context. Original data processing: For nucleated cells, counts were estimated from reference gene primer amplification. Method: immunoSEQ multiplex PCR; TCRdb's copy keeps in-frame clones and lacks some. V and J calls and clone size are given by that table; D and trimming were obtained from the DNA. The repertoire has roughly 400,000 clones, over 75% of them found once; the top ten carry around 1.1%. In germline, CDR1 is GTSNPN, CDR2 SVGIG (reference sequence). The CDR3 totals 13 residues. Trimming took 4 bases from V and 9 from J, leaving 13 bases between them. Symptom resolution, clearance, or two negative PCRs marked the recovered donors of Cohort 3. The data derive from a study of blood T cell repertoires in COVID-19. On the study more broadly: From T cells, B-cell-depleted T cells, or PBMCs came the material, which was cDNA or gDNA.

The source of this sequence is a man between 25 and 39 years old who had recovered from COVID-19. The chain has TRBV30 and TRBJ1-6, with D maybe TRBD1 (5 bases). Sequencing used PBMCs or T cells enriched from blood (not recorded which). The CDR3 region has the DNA TGTGCCTGGAACAGCGCAAGGGGTTCACCCCTCCACTTT. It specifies CAWNSARGSPLHF.